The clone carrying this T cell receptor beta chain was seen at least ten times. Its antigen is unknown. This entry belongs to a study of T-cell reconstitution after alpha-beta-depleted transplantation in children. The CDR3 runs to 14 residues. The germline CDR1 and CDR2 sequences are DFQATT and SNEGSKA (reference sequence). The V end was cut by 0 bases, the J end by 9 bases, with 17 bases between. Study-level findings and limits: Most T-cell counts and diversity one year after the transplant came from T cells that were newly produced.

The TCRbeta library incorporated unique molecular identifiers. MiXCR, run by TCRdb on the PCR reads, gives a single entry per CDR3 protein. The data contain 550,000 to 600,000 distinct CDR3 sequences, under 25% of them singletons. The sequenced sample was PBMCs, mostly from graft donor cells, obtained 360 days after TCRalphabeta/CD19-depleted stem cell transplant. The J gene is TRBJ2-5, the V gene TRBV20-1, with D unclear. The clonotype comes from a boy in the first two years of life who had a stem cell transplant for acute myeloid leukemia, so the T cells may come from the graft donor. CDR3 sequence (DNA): TGCAGTGCTAGAGATAGCACGCCTAGACGGGCCCAGTACTTC. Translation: CSARDSTPRRAQYF.